This TCR beta chain was obtained from a study of patients and donors after allogeneic stem cell transplantation. This clonotype occurred a few times. This CDR3 contains 15 residues. V gave up 1 base and J gave up 7 bases, with 16 bases separating them. The germline gives CDR1 SEHNR, CDR2 FQNEAQ (reference sequence). One entry per CDR3 protein results from TCRdb running MiXCR on the RT-PCR reads. The repertoire holds roughly 940,000 distinct CDR3 sequences, with about 20% as singletons. The clonotype was recovered from a human donor who was either an allogeneic HSCT recipient or a stem cell or donor lymphocyte infusion donor (not recorded which). It is not recorded whose cells these are; they may come from a transplant donor. Source material: blood, either unsorted or a sorted T cell fraction (not recorded which). The rearrangement joins TRBV7-9 to TRBJ1-1; a weak D match, TRBD1 (6 bases). CDR3 sequence reads: CASSLVGRGGREAFF. CDR3 sequence (DNA): TGTGCCAGCAGCTTAGTGGGCAGAGGGGGTCGTGAAGCTTTCTTT.